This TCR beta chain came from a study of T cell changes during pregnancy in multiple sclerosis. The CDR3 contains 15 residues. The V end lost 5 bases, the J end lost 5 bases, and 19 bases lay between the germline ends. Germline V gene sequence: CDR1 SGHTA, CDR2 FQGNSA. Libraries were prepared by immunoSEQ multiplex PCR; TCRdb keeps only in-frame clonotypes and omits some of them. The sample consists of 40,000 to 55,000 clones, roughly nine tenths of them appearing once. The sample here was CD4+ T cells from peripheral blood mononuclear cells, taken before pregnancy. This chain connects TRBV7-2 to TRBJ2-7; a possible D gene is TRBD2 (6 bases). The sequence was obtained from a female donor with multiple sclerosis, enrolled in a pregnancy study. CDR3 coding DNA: TGTGCCAGCAGCATATTGGGCGGGAATACAAACGAGCAGTACTTC. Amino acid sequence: CASSILGGNTNEQYF. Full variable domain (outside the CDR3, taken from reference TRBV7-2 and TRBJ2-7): GAGVSQSPSNKVTEKGKDVELRCDPISGHTALYWYRQSLGQGLEFLIYFQGNSAPDKSGLPSDRFSAERTGGSVSTLTIQRTQQEDSAVYLCASSILGGNTNEQYFGPGTRLTVT.